This T cell receptor beta chain was obtained from a study of T cell responses to AZD1222 COVID-19 vaccine. Points from the study as a whole: A mostly white British donor set with more females was recruited, and clonal diversity was possibly underestimated. Spike-specific TCR breadth and depth rose after two AZD1222 doses.

Concerning this clone: The antigen remains unidentified.

Produced via immunoSEQ multiplex PCR; TCRdb's table is partial and in-frame only. The table shows some 50,000 clones, with approximately 84% occurring only once. Germline CDR1 is LNHDA and CDR2 is SQIVND (reference sequence). Trimming pared 3 bases from V and 1 base from J, leaving 13 bases between. The CDR3 totals 15 residues. The sample in question was peripheral blood, obtained on day 0 of AZD1222 vaccination. The origin of this receptor is an adult in good health. The chain is built from TRBV19 and TRBJ2-7; tentatively, D is TRBD1 or TRBD2 (6 bases each). The CDR3 reads CASSIGGGISYEQYF. The CDR3 DNA is TGTGCCAGTAGTATCGGGGGCGGGATTTCCTACGAGCAGTACTTC.